The clone carrying this T cell receptor (beta chain) is a singleton in its sample. Its antigen is undetermined. The sample comes from a study of CD8 T cells in ankylosing spondylitis. Whole-study findings and limits: Peripheral blood samples showed relatively rare disease-linked clones, and these clones were CD8+. A number of the motif variants had already been described in reactive arthritis synovial fluid and blood. A TCR beta motif of under ten highly homologous variants seemed to mark ankylosing spondylitis blood. There was reportedly significant enrichment of clones that were disease-linked in matched ankylosing spondylitis synovial fluid.

V lost 3 bases and J lost 4, with 16 bases in between. This CDR3 region has 14 residues. Germline V gives CDR1 DFQATT, CDR2 SNEGSKA (reference sequence). Libraries for TCR beta were made by quantitative 5'-RACE with molecular barcodes. Via MiXCR, TCRdb re-called the 5' RACE reads, giving one row per CDR3 protein. This table has some 800,000 distinct CDR3 sequences, roughly 10% appearing once. Sequences were obtained from blood, either unsorted or a sorted T cell fraction (not recorded which). The receptor's source is a male donor with ankylosing spondylitis. The chain carries TRBV20-1 and TRBJ2-7; D remains ambiguous. The DNA of the CDR3 is TGCAGTGCTAGCGTCAGAAAGAAAGCTTACGAGCAGTACTTC. Amino acid sequence: CSASVRKKAYEQYF.